Each of the 18 T cell receptor beta chains below was sequenced from the same sample in a study of beta chain features in type 1 diabetes. Which antigens these TCRs recognize remains unknown. cDNA synthesis used the whole RNA isolate, giving expressed TCRB sequences. Assay: immunoSEQ multiplex PCR; the TCRdb copy retains only in-frame clones and omits some. The data hold around 130,000 clones, with 9% observed a single time. The study, taken as a whole, reports: People with Type 1 diabetes carried modestly yet significantly shorter TCRB CDR3s in all four CD4+ subsets.

Sequenced material: central memory CD4+ T cells from blood. These receptors all come from a man aged 25-45 years with type 1 diabetes.

The genes are TRBV5-1 and TRBJ2-3; D is unclear. The CDR3 has 15 residues. Per germline, CDR1 SGHRS and CDR2 YFSETQ. The V gene lost 0 bases and the J gene lost 0 bases, with 8 bases spanning the gap. The CDR3 is CASSLAYVSTDTQYF. Here the CDR3 DNA reads TGCGCCAGCAGCTTGGCCTATGTGAGCACAGATACGCAGTATTTT.

This clone turned up a few times. The chain joins TRBV7-2 to TRBJ1-5, with D perhaps TRBD1 (5 bases). CDR3 size: 14 residues. The germline V gene has CDR1 SGHTA and CDR2 FQGNSA. Trimming took 2 bases from V and 9 from J, leaving 14 bases between them. The CDR3 is CASSLNTRGWPQHF. The DNA of the CDR3 is TGTGCCAGCAGCTTAAACACCCGGGGGTGGCCCCAGCATTTT.

This clone has only a few counts. This sequence joins TRBV5-1 and TRBJ2-5; D is possibly TRBD1 (6 bases). Between the trimmed V and J ends, which lost 4 bases and 2 bases, there was a span of 9 bases. This CDR3 region has 13 residues. Germline V gene data show CDR1 as SGHRS and CDR2 as YFSETQ. CDR3 residues: CASSAGVQETQYF. CDR3 sequence (DNA): TGCGCCAGCAGCGCAGGGGTACAAGAGACCCAGTACTTC.

This clone was seen a handful of times. The J gene is TRBJ2-5, the V gene TRBV5-1; D may be TRBD1 (5 bases). The V end lost 2 bases, the J end lost 4 bases, and 15 bases lay between the germline ends. This CDR3 region has 15 residues. CDR1 is SGHRS, CDR2 YFSETQ, per germline. Written as DNA, the CDR3 is TGCGCCAGCAGCTTCCAGGGAACGAATGGAGAGACCCAGTACTTC. Amino acids: CASSFQGTNGETQYF. Together with reference TRBV5-1 and TRBJ2-5, the CDR3 gives the full variable domain: KAGVTQTPRYLIKTRGQQVTLSCSPISGHRSVSWYQQTPGQGLQFLFEYFSETQRNKGNFPGRFSGRQFSNSRSEMNVSTLELGDSALYLCASSFQGTNGETQYFGPGTRLLVL.

This clone appeared a few times. The same CDR3 also results from other DNA sequences found in this sample. The chain carries TRBV30 and TRBJ1-5; D not certain. With 2 bases removed from V and 0 bases from J, the gap between germline ends came to 5 bases. The CDR3 is made up of 13 amino acids. CDR1 and CDR2 (germline): GTSNPN, SVGIG (reference sequence). CDR3 region: CAWSPYSNQPQHF. CDR3 nucleotide sequence: TGTGCCTGGAGTCCTTATAGCAATCAGCCCCAGCATTTT.

In its sample, this clone was seen a few times. V and J are TRBV2 and TRBJ1-4; 9 positions match TRBD1. V shed 7 bases and J 7 bases; nucleotides not matched to a gene: 4. Germline V gives CDR1 SNHLY, CDR2 FYNNEI. CDR3 length equals 13 residues. Written as DNA, the CDR3 is TGTGCCAGCAAGGGGACAGGGAGTGAAAAACTGTTTTTT. It encodes CASKGTGSEKLFF.

V and J are TRBV5-1 and TRBJ1-6, with D maybe TRBD1 (6 bases). CDR3 length: 14 residues. Trimming took 2 bases from V and 9 from J, leaving 12 bases between them. Germline-derived CDR1 and CDR2 are SGHRS and YFSETQ. The CDR3 sequence: CASSLPGVSSPLHF. The CDR3, as DNA: TGCGCCAGCAGCTTACCAGGGGTATCTTCACCCCTCCACTTT.

This clone was counted a few times. V usage is TRBV6-6 and J usage is TRBJ1-4; no clear D. V was cut by 8 bases and J by 0 bases, with 16 bases left in between. CDR3 length equals 16 residues. Germline-derived CDR1 and CDR2 are MNHNY and SVGAGI (reference sequence). DNA of the CDR3: TGTGCCAGCGGGAGGGTCGGGATGGCAACTAATGAAAAACTGTTTTTT. As protein: CASGRVGMATNEKLFF.

This clone was observed a few times. The chain employs TRBV5-1 and TRBJ1-1, with no clear D. From germline, CDR1 is SGHRS and CDR2 YFSETQ. CDR3 length: 13 residues. The V end was cut by 6 bases, the J end by 4 bases, with 13 bases between. CDR3 nucleotide sequence: TGCGCCAGCAAGGTTAGCTTAGGCACTGAAGCTTTCTTT. It specifies CASKVSLGTEAFF. Variable domain in full (rest from reference TRBV5-1 and TRBJ1-1): KAGVTQTPRYLIKTRGQQVTLSCSPISGHRSVSWYQQTPGQGLQFLFEYFSETQRNKGNFPGRFSGRQFSNSRSEMNVSTLELGDSALYLCASKVSLGTEAFFGQGTRLTVV.

V gene TRBV6-5 combines with J gene TRBJ2-1; D call uncertain. V was clipped by 4 bases and J by 8 bases, with 9 bases between them. This CDR3 spans 12 amino acids. CDR1 is MNHEY and CDR2 is SVGAGI in the germline V gene. The CDR3 DNA reads as TGTGCCAGCAGTTCCGGTGGAGATGAGCAGTTCTTC. It is translated as CASSSGGDEQFF.

This clone has only a few counts. The chain links TRBV4-3 to TRBJ2-3, with 15 bases identical to TRBD2. Germline CDR1 LGHNA, CDR2 YSLEER. V shed 5 bases and J 0 bases; nucleotides not matched to a gene: 9. CDR3 length equals 19 residues. CDR3 sequence reads: CASSSSGTSGGISTDTQYF. The CDR3 DNA sequence: TGCGCCAGCAGCTCGTCCGGGACTAGCGGGGGGATTAGCACAGATACGCAGTATTTT.

CDR3 sequence: CASRSPLDYEQYF. The CDR3 DNA reads as TGTGCCAGCAGATCGCCACTAGACTACGAGCAGTACTTC. The chain joins TRBV5-4 to TRBJ2-7; D possibly corresponds to TRBD2 (5 bases). CDR3 length: 13 residues. The V end was cut by 5 bases, the J end by 3 bases, with 12 bases between. Looked up from germline, CDR1 is SGHNT and CDR2 is YYREEE (reference sequence).

This clone was observed a few times. The genes are TRBV25-1 and TRBJ1-6, with unresolved D. Between the trimmed V and J ends, which lost 0 bases and 10 bases, there was a span of 13 bases. This CDR3 comprises 15 residues. The germline V gene encodes CDR1 MGHDK and CDR2 SYGVNS. CDR3 sequence reads: CASSEYVFSGSPLHF. Written as DNA, the CDR3 is TGTGCCAGCAGTGAATACGTCTTTTCGGGGTCACCCCTCCACTTT.

The chain recombines TRBV7-2 with TRBJ2-5, with a weak D call TRBD1 (6 bases). Germline V gene sequence: CDR1 SGHTA, CDR2 FQGNSA. The CDR3 is 12 residues long. V was cut by 5 bases and J by 6 bases, with 10 bases left in between. The DNA for the CDR3 is TGTGCCAGCAGCAAGGACAGAAAGACCCAGTACTTC. Translation gives CASSKDRKTQYF.

This clone was seen a handful of times. This rearrangement joins TRBV29-1 to TRBJ1-2, with 8 bases that match TRBD1. The CDR3 spans 11 residues. The germline V gene encodes CDR1 SQVTM and CDR2 ANQGSEA. After removal of 6 bases from V and 7 bases from J, the junction contained 4 bases not matched to a gene. The CDR3 DNA reads TGCAGCGTGAATCAGGGGGCTGGCTACACCTTC. Its translation: CSVNQGAGYTF.

This clone was counted a few times. J is TRBJ2-1 and V is TRBV7-9, with D unclear. Trimming took off 2 bases at V and 4 bases at J, with 12 bases between the two ends. Germline V gene sequence: CDR1 SEHNR, CDR2 FQNEAQ (reference sequence). The CDR3 contains 15 residues. The CDR3 here is CASSLRSDSYNEQFF. The CDR3 DNA sequence: TGTGCCAGCAGCTTACGGTCAGACTCTTACAATGAGCAGTTCTTC.

V gene TRBV7-2 combines with J gene TRBJ2-2; TRBD1 agrees at 8 bases. Trimming removed 4 bases from V and 8 bases from J; junction bases left unmatched: 3. CDR1 SGHTA and CDR2 FQGNSA come from the germline V gene. This CDR3 has 13 residues. The DNA for the CDR3 is TGTGCCAGCAGCTCCCGGGACAGGGGGGAGCTGTTTTTT. This translates into CASSSRDRGELFF.

This chain connects TRBV4-1 to TRBJ1-2, with D tentatively TRBD1 (6 bases). This CDR3 region has 16 residues. In germline, CDR1 is MGHRA, CDR2 YSYEKL. V shed 2 bases and J shed 4 bases, with 17 bases lying between them. The DNA for the CDR3 is TGCGCCAGCAGCCAATCCCCTAGGGGGGAGGGCTATGGCTACACCTTC. This encodes CASSQSPRGEGYGYTF.